This TCR beta chain was recorded in a study of tumor-infiltrating lymphocytes in localized non-small cell lung cancer. Broader study findings: Available tissue quantity limited TCR sequencing to a patient subset.

Generated by immunoSEQ multiplex PCR, the TCRdb table keeps only in-frame clones and is missing some. The table shows over 9,000 clones, with 80% to 90% occurring only once. Concerning this clone: As yet, its antigen is unknown.

With 5 bases clipped from V and 9 bases from J, the junction kept 8 bases outside the gene matches. The CDR3 is made up of 14 amino acids. CDR1 is SEHNR and CDR2 is FQNEAQ in the germline V gene (reference sequence). The chain joins TRBV7-9 to TRBJ2-1; 9 positions agree with TRBD1. The source is a human donor with non-small cell lung cancer. Sequenced sample: uninvolved lung tissue not adjacent to the tumor. CDR3 loop: CASSVGQGYGEQFF. CDR3 nucleotide sequence: TGTGCCAGCAGCGTTGGACAGGGGTACGGTGAGCAGTTCTTC.